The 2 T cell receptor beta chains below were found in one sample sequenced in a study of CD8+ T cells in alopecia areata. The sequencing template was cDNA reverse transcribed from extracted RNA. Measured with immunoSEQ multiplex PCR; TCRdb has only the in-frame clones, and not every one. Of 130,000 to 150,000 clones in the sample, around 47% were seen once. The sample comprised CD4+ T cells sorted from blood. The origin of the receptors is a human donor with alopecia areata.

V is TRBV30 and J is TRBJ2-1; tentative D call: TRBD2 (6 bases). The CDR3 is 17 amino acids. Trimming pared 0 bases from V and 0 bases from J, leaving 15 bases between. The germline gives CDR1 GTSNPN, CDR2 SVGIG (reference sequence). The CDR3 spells CAWSVRGGRSSYNEQFF. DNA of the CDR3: TGTGCCTGGAGTGTACGTGGAGGGCGAAGCTCCTACAATGAGCAGTTCTTC.

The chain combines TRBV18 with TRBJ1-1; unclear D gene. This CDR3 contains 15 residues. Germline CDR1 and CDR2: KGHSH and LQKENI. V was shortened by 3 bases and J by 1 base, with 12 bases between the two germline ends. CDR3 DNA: TGTGCCAGCTCACCTCTCCATGCCAGGAACACTGAAGCTTTCTTT. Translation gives CASSPLHARNTEAFF.